This T cell receptor beta chain was recovered during a study of T cell responses to AZD1222 COVID-19 vaccine. Assay used: immunoSEQ multiplex PCR; TCRdb lists only in-frame clones, some missing. The sample has over 90,000 clones, approximately 88% seen once. V was clipped by 2 bases and J by 4 bases, with 12 bases between them. This CDR3 has 16 amino acids. Germline V gene lookup returns CDR1 SGHTA and CDR2 FQGNSA. The source was peripheral blood, collected on day 0 of AZD1222 vaccination. This receptor was identified in an adult in good health. The rearrangement joins TRBV7-2 to TRBJ1-6; a weak D match, TRBD1 (5 bases). CDR3 amino acids: CASSLLREPYNSPLHF. The DNA for the CDR3 is TGTGCCAGCAGCTTACTCAGGGAACCGTATAATTCACCCCTCCACTTT.